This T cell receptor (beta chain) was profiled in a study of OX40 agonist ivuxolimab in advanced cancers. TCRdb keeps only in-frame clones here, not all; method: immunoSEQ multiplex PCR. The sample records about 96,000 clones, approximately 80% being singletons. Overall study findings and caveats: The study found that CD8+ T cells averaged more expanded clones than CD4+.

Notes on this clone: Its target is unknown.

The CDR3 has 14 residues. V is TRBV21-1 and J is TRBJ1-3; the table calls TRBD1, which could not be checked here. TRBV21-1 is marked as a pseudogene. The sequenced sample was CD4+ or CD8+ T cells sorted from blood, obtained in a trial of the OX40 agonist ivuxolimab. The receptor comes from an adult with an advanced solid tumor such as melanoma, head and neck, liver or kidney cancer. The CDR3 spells CASSRQTGWATIYF. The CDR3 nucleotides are TGTGCCAGCAGCAGGCAGACAGGGTGGGCCACCATATATTTT.